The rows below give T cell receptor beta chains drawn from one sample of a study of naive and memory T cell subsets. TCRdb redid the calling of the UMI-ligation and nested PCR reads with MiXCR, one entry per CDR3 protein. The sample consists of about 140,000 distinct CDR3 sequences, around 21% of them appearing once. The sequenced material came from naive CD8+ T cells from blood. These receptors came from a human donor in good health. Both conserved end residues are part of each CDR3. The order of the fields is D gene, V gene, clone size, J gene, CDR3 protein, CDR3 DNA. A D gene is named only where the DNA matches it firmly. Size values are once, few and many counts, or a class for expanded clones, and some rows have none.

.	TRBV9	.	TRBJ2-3	CASSVDGNRADTQYF	TGTGCCAGCAGCGTCGACGGTAACCGAGCAGATACGCAGTATTTT
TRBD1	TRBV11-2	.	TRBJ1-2	CASSNGQGALWGYTF	TGTGCCAGCAGCAACGGACAGGGGGCGCTGTGGGGCTACACCTTC
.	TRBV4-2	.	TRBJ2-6	CASSVGGRGDSGANVLTF	TGTGCCAGCAGCGTGGGGGGGCGAGGGGACTCTGGGGCCAACGTCCTGACTTTC
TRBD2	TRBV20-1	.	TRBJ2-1	CSYDPLAGDYNEQFF	TGCAGTTACGACCCTCTAGCGGGAGACTACAATGAGCAGTTCTTC
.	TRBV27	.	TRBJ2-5	CASSPTGETQYF	TGTGCCAGCAGTCCCACAGGAGAGACCCAGTACTTC
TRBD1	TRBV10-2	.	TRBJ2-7	CASTDLGQTTYEQYF	TGCGCCAGCACCGATTTGGGACAGACCACCTACGAGCAGTACTTC
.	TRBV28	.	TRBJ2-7	CASTHSGWLYEQYF	TGTGCCAGCACCCATAGCGGTTGGCTTTACGAGCAGTACTTC
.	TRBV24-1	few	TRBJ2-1	CATSDPSGNEQFF	TGTGCCACCAGTGATCCTTCGGGGAATGAGCAGTTCTTC
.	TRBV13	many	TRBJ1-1	CASRLEITEAFF	TGTGCCAGCAGATTGGAAATCACTGAAGCTTTCTTT
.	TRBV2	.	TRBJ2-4	CASSEFSAGWAKNIQYF	TGTGCCAGCAGTGAATTTTCGGCGGGATGGGCCAAAAACATTCAGTACTTC
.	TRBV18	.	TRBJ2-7	CASSPPRSGEQYF	TGTGCCAGCTCACCACCCCGGTCCGGGGAGCAGTACTTC
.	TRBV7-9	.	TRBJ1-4	CASSQNEKLFF	TGTGCCAGCAGTCAAAATGAAAAACTGTTTTTT
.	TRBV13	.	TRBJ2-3	CASSLDAHTQYF	TGTGCCAGCAGCTTAGATGCGCATACGCAGTATTTT
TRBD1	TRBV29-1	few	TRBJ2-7	CSVEPTGDYEQYF	TGCAGCGTTGAACCAACAGGGGACTACGAGCAGTACTTC
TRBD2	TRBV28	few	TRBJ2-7	CASSHGGVRQYF	TGTGCCAGCAGTCACGGGGGGGTTCGGCAGTACTTC
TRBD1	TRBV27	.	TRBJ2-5	CASSFLPQGPGTQYF	TGTGCCAGCAGTTTCCTCCCACAGGGGCCGGGGACCCAGTACTTC
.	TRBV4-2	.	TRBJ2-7	CASSQAGVDSSYEQYF	TGTGCCAGCAGCCAAGCGGGGGTGGACAGCTCCTACGAGCAGTACTTC
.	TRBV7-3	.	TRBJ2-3	CASSLVGPDTQYF	TGTGCCAGCAGCTTAGTGGGGCCAGATACGCAGTATTTT
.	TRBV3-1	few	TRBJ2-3	CASSQALGAITDTQYF	TGTGCCAGCAGCCAAGCATTGGGGGCAATCACAGATACGCAGTATTTT
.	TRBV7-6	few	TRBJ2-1	CASSLKGALDHEQFF	TGTGCCAGCAGCTTAAAAGGGGCCCTCGACCATGAGCAGTTCTTC
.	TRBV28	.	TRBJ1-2	CASSLSTGGGYTF	TGTGCCAGCAGTTTATCGACAGGAGGAGGCTACACCTTC
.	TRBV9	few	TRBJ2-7	CASSPTGTYEQYF	TGTGCCAGCAGTCCGACAGGGACTTACGAGCAGTACTTC
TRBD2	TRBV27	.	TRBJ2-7	CASSLFTSGSYEQYF	TGTGCCAGCAGTTTATTTACTAGCGGGTCCTACGAGCAGTACTTC
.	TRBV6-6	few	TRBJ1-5	CASRPGQSYQPQHF	TGTGCCAGCAGGCCCGGGCAGTCATATCAGCCCCAGCATTTT
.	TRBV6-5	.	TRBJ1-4	CASSYSTQSGQTNEKLFF	TGTGCCAGCAGTTACTCGACCCAATCAGGGCAGACTAATGAAAAACTGTTTTTT
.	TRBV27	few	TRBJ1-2	CASSPTGDIDGYTF	TGTGCCAGCAGTCCCACCGGGGACATTGATGGCTACACCTTC
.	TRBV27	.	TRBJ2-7	CASSLAGNGEQYF	TGTGCCAGCAGTTTAGCGGGAAATGGCGAGCAGTACTTC
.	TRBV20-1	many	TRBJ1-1	CSARETGLEAFF	TGCAGTGCTAGAGAAACAGGGCTAGAAGCTTTCTTT
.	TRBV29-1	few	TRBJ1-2	CSVGPTANYGYTF	TGCAGCGTAGGCCCGACAGCTAACTATGGCTACACCTTC
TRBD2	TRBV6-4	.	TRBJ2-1	CASSELAGAYNEQFF	TGTGCCAGCAGTGAATTAGCGGGAGCCTACAATGAGCAGTTCTTC
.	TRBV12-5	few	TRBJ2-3	CASGLVLSGSFNTDTQYF	TGTGCTAGTGGTTTGGTACTTTCGGGCTCCTTTAACACAGATACGCAGTATTTT